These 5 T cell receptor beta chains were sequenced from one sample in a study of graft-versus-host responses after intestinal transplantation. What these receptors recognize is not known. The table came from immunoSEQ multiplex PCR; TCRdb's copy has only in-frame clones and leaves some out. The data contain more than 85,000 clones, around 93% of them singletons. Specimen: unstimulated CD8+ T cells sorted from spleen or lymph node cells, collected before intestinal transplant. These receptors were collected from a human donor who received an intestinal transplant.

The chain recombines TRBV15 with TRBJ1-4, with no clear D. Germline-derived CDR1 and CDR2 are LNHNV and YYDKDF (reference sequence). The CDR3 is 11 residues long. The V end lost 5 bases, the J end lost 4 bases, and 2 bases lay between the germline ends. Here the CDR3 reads CATSGNEKLFF. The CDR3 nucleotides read TGTGCCACCAGCGGTAATGAAAAACTGTTTTTT.

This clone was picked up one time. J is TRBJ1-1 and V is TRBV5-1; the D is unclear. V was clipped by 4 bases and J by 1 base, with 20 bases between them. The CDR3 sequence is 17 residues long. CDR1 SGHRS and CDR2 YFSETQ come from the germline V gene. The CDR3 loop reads CASSPHGEDPRNTEAFF. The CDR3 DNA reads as TGCGCCAGCAGCCCCCATGGGGAGGACCCCCGGAACACTGAAGCTTTCTTT.

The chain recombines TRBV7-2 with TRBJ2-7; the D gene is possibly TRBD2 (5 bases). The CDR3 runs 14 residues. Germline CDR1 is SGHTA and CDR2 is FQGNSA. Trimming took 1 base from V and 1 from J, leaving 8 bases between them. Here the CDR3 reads CASSLGGGSYEQYF. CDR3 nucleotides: TGTGCCAGCAGCTTAGGTGGAGGATCCTACGAGCAGTACTTC.

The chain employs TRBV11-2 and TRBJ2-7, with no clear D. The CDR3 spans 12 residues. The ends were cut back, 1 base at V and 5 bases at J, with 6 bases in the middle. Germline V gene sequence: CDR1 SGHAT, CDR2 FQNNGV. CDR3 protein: CASSLVIHEQYF. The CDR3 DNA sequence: TGTGCCAGCAGCTTAGTCATCCACGAGCAGTACTTC.

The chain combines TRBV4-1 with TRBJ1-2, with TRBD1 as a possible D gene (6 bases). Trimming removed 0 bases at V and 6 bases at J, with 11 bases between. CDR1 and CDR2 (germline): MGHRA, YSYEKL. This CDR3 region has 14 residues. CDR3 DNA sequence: TGCGCCAGCAGCCAAGAAAACAGGGTGAATGGCTACACCTTC. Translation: CASSQENRVNGYTF.